This T cell receptor beta chain was observed in a study of graft-versus-host responses after intestinal transplantation (dated by TCRdb to the early 2020s). Regarding the research as a whole: Multivisceral, liver-intestinal, or isolated intestinal transplants were received by the recipients. All recipients received anti-thymocyte globulin induction followed by maintenance tacrolimus and steroids for about three years. After intestinal transplantation, graft-versus-host and host-versus-graft alloreactive T cell clones in the graft, circulation and bone marrow were tracked using bulk TCR-beta CDR3 sequencing. Alloreactive clones were identified by sequencing pre-transplant mixed lymphocyte reaction products and comparing them with unstimulated pre-transplant donor and recipient T cells. A cohort of about two dozen intestinal transplant recipients, including one retransplant, was enrolled, and a few patients lacking pretransplant specimens were excluded. A peak of at least 4% donor T cells among recipient peripheral blood mononuclear cells was the definition used for donor T cell macrochimerism. Rather than being sequenced by the commercial service, samples from a few later patients were sequenced in-house on an Illumina MiSeq and processed with MiXCR. Here is what the overall study found, with its caveats: GvH clones turned up in recipient bone marrow, with some appearing earlier in ileal mucosa or blood, a pattern consistent with an intestinal mucosal origin. High GvH to HvG T cell clonal ratios were observed in the allografts of patients with donor T cell macrochimerism. The conclusions were limited by the relatively low number and heterogeneity of the intestinal transplant patients. Early after transplant, declines in HvG clones were associated with peak levels of circulating GvH clones.

Libraries were built with the immunoSEQ multiplex PCR assay. For most patients, genomic DNA was isolated with the Qiagen DNeasy Blood and Tissue Kit and sent frozen to Adaptive Biotechnologies for TCR sequencing. Adaptive Biotechnologies carried out high-throughput TCR-beta CDR3 sequencing of genomic DNA for most patients. Regarding the original processing steps: Adaptive's ImmunoSEQ software was the source of the TCR sequencing data for 18 patients, while a few other patients were processed with MiXCR and VDJtools. CD4 versus CD8 sorting errors were corrected by removing sequences found in both subsets at a frequency ratio below 5:1. CDR3 nucleotide sequences shared between donor and recipient were removed because their origin could not be assigned. To count as alloreactive, a clone needed at least 2-fold expansion over unstimulated cells and a minimum CFSE-low frequency of 0.002% (template counts) or 0.001% (read counts). Clones were considered mappable if detected in sequenced pre-transplant spleen, lymph node, or MLR CFSE-low populations of the donor or recipient. Cumulative frequency of alloreactive clones was calculated as a percentage of all sequences weighted by copy number. The table comes from immuneACCESS by way of TCRdb, which keeps in-frame sequences with V and J called. Part of the clones is missing from these tables; in studies checked, under half for an unresolved V gene and the rest for unknown reasons. That table furnishes V, J and clone size, whereas the DNA furnished D and trimming. This sample lists over 65,000 clones; about 91% were detected once. 7.6% of the sample is held by the ten biggest clonotypes.

Remarks on this clone: No cognate antigen has been identified for it. Within one base of it there is no much larger clone, and no base qualities were kept.

Taken with the paper, the label for time point translates to: cells obtained before transplantation from donor or recipient. CD3+CD4+ and CD3+CD8+ populations were FACS-sorted from unstimulated pre-transplant donor and recipient cells taken from spleen or lymph nodes. This sequence originates from a human donor who was the organ donor for an intestinal transplant. Sequences were derived from unstimulated CD8+ T cells sorted from spleen or lymph node cells, sampled before transplant.

The encoded CDR3 is CASSLGGLDEKLFF. The bases read TGTGCCAGCTCCCTAGGGGGCCTTGATGAAAAACTGTTTTTT. This sequence uses TRBV2 and TRBJ1-4; 7 middle bases align to TRBD1. From V the trimming removes 8 bases and from J it removes 6 bases, while the gene matches leave 9 bases of the junction unaccounted for. CDR1 and CDR2 are drawn from the germline V gene: SNHLY, FYNNEI. The CDR3 sequence holds 14 residues, the cysteine and phenylalanine included. Just the 42-base CDR3 DNA is kept, in frame starting at base 1.